This TCR beta chain originates from a study of T cells in localized non-small cell lung cancer. The CDR3 runs 15 residues. Trimming pared 5 bases from V and 12 bases from J, leaving 22 bases between. Germline V gives CDR1 SEHNR, CDR2 FQNEAQ (reference sequence). The repertoire was sequenced with immunoSEQ multiplex PCR; TCRdb's copy has only in-frame clones and lacks some. The sample has tens of thousands of clones, less than 85% seen once. The sequences come from peripheral blood, collected before any cancer treatment. The rearrangement links TRBV7-9 to TRBJ1-4; D is perhaps TRBD1 (5 bases). This receptor was taken from a female donor of 60 years or more with stage I lung adenocarcinoma. The chain's CDR3 is CASSHTGTQFQELFF. CDR3 DNA sequence: TGTGCCAGCAGCCATACAGGAACCCAATTTCAAGAACTGTTTTTT.